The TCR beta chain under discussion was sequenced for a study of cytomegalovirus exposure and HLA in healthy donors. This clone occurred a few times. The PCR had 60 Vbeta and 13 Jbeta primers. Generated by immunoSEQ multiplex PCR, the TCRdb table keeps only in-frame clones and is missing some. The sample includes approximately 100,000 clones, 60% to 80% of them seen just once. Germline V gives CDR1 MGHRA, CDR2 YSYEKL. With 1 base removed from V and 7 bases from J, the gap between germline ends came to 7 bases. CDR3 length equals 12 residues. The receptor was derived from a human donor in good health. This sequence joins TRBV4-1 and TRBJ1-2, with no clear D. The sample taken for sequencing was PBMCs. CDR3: CASSQVSGGYTF. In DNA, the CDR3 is TGCGCCAGCAGCCAAGTTTCCGGTGGCTACACCTTC.